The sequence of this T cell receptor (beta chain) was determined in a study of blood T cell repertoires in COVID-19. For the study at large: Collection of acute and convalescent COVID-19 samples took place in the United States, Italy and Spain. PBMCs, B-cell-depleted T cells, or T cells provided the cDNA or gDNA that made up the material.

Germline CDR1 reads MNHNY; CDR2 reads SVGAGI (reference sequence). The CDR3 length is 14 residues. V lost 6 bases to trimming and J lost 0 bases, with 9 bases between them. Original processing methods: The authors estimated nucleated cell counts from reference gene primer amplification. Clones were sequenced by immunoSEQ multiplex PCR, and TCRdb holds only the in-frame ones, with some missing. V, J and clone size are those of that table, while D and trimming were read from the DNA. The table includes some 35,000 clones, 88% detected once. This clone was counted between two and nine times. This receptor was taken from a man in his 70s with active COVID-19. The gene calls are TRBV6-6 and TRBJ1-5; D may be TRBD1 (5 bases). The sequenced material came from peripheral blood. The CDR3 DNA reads TGTGCCAGCAGACAGGATTTTAGCAATCAGCCCCAGCATTTT. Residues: CASRQDFSNQPQHF.